Below, 18 T cell receptor beta chains from the same sample are listed, as sequenced in a study of blood T cell repertoires in COVID-19. Sequenced by immunoSEQ multiplex PCR; TCRdb stores in-frame clones only, minus some. The data show 200,000 to 250,000 clones, around 81% seen once. The sequenced material came from peripheral blood. The receptors were gathered from a human donor in a cohort sampled during active COVID-19.

This sequence joins TRBV6-1 and TRBJ2-1; maybe TRBD1 (5 bases). Trimming removed 1 base from V and 6 bases from J, with 10 bases in between. This CDR3 has 14 residues. From germline, CDR1 is MNHNS and CDR2 SASEGT. In DNA form, the CDR3 reads TGTGCCAGCAGTGAAGAGGTAGGGGTCAATGAGCAGTTCTTC. Its translation: CASSEEVGVNEQFF.

The rearrangement links TRBV5-1 to TRBJ2-1; the match to TRBD2 covers 10 bases. The germline gives CDR1 SGHRS, CDR2 YFSETQ. V lost 6 bases to trimming and J lost 2 bases; unmatched junction nucleotides: 5. The CDR3 spans 15 residues. CDR3 residues: CASTPGLATYNEQFF. The CDR3 nucleotides are TGCGCCAGCACACCGGGACTAGCGACCTACAATGAGCAGTTCTTC.

This sequence joins TRBV28 and TRBJ1-5; a possible D gene is TRBD1 (5 bases). This CDR3 has 14 residues. V gave up 7 bases and J gave up 3 bases, with 13 bases separating them. Germline V gene sequence: CDR1 MDHEN, CDR2 SYDVKM. The chain's CDR3 is CASIHRDFNQPQHF. Written as DNA, the CDR3 is TGTGCCAGCATTCACCGGGACTTCAATCAGCCCCAGCATTTT.

With respect to this clone: Other DNA sequences within the sample encode an identical CDR3. This chain connects TRBV9 to TRBJ2-7; D is unclear. CDR1 is SGDLS and CDR2 is YYNGEE in the germline V gene. The germline V and J ends were trimmed by 0 bases and 0 bases, with 7 bases remaining between them. This CDR3 spans 14 amino acids. Here the CDR3 reads CASSVVGSSYEQYF. CDR3 sequence (DNA): TGTGCCAGCAGCGTAGTTGGCAGCTCCTACGAGCAGTACTTC.

This chain connects TRBV5-6 to TRBJ2-7, with TRBD1 as a possible D gene (6 bases). The CDR3 spans 13 residues. V lost 4 bases and J 9 bases, leaving 17 bases between the germline ends. Germline assignment: CDR1 SGHDT and CDR2 YYEEEE. DNA of the CDR3: TGTGCCAGCAGCGGCTCAGGGGTGTCGGTGCAGTACTTC. This codes for CASSGSGVSVQYF.

The chain joins TRBV18 to TRBJ1-2; D is uncertain. Trimming cost V 4 bases and J 3 bases, with 18 bases left between them. CDR1 and CDR2 (germline): KGHSH, LQKENI. This CDR3 has 16 amino acids. As DNA, the CDR3 is TGTGCCAGCTCACGTAATACCTACAGCTACGACTATGGCTACACCTTC. It codes for CASSRNTYSYDYGYTF.

J is TRBJ2-5 and V is TRBV19; 8 positions agree with TRBD2. The CDR3 spans 15 residues. The J segment lost 2 bases and the V segment lost 6 bases, leaving 8 bases of the junction unmatched. CDR1 and CDR2 from the germline V gene are LNHDA and SQIVND (reference sequence). This CDR3 is CASRFKRGLQETQYF. The CDR3 region has the DNA TGTGCCAGTAGATTTAAGCGGGGGCTTCAAGAGACCCAGTACTTC.

The V gene is TRBV7-9, the J gene TRBJ2-7; 8 nucleotides match TRBD1. The J segment lost 3 bases and the V segment lost 5 bases, leaving 3 bases of the junction unmatched. The CDR3 totals 13 residues. From germline, CDR1 is SEHNR and CDR2 FQNEAQ (reference sequence). The CDR3 DNA sequence: TGTGCCAGCAGCGTAACAGGGGGCTACGAGCAGTACTTC. Translating it yields CASSVTGGYEQYF.

The chain carries TRBV27 and TRBJ2-2, with D possibly TRBD1 on 5 matching bases. This CDR3 contains 14 residues. Trimming took off 2 bases at V and 1 base at J, with 5 bases between the two ends. Per the germline V gene, CDR1 is MNHEY and CDR2 is SMNVEV (reference sequence). The CDR3 loop reads CASSLDRNTGELFF. The CDR3, as DNA: TGTGCCAGCAGTTTAGACAGGAACACCGGGGAGCTGTTTTTT.

CDR3 coding DNA: TGCGCCAGCAGTGAGTGGGGGGAGGAAAAACTGTTTTTT. It yields the protein CASSEWGEEKLFF. The chain is built from TRBV4-3 and TRBJ1-4; D possibly corresponds to TRBD1 (5 bases). This CDR3 region has 13 residues. Trimming removed 6 bases at V and 8 bases at J, with 13 bases between. From germline, CDR1 is LGHNA and CDR2 YSLEER.

This sequence joins TRBV5-1 and TRBJ2-5, with 9 bases fitting TRBD1. Germline V gene sequence: CDR1 SGHRS, CDR2 YFSETQ. CDR3 length equals 13 residues. V gave up 4 bases and J gave up 5 bases; unmatched junction bases: 3. The chain's CDR3 is CASSVGQGETQYF. CDR3 DNA sequence: TGCGCCAGCAGCGTTGGACAGGGGGAGACCCAGTACTTC.

V usage is TRBV5-1 and J usage is TRBJ2-5; 9 positions agree with TRBD1. Germline loops: CDR1 SGHRS, CDR2 YFSETQ. CDR3 length: 15 amino acids. J lost 2 bases, V lost 2 bases, and 4 bases had no gene match. CDR3 sequence reads: CASSFDGTGQETQYF. In DNA, the CDR3 is TGCGCCAGCAGCTTTGACGGGACAGGGCAAGAGACCCAGTACTTC.

The rearrangement links TRBV7-9 to TRBJ1-1; the D gene is possibly TRBD1 (6 bases). CDR1 is SEHNR, CDR2 FQNEAQ, per germline (reference sequence). The CDR3 has 14 amino acids. V lost 6 bases and J 4 bases, leaving 15 bases between the germline ends. The DNA of the CDR3 is TGTGCCAGCAGTTTAACAGGGTCGGGCACTGAAGCTTTCTTT. Translating it yields CASSLTGSGTEAFF. The full variable domain, completed using reference TRBV7-9 and TRBJ1-1, is DTGVSQNPRHKITKRGQNVTFRCDPISEHNRLYWYRQTLGQGPEFLTYFQNEAQLEKSRLLSDRFSAERPKGSFSTLEIQRTEQGDSAMYLCASSLTGSGTEAFFGQGTRLTVV.

This rearrangement joins TRBV2 to TRBJ1-5; tentative D call: TRBD1 (5 bases). CDR3 length: 12 residues. CDR1 SNHLY and CDR2 FYNNEI come from the germline V gene. Trimming removed 6 bases at V and 5 bases at J, with 8 bases between. CDR3 in amino acids: CASRGGDQPQHF. DNA of the CDR3: TGTGCCAGCAGGGGGGGGGATCAGCCCCAGCATTTT.

The V gene is TRBV19, the J gene TRBJ1-1; 7 bases line up with TRBD1. This CDR3 is built from 16 residues. After removal of 3 bases from V and 2 bases from J, the junction contained 9 bases not matched to a gene. Germline-derived CDR1 and CDR2 are LNHDA and SQIVND (reference sequence). The CDR3 loop reads CASSIFGQARNTEAFF. Written as DNA, the CDR3 is TGTGCCAGTAGTATTTTCGGACAGGCACGCAACACTGAAGCTTTCTTT. Complete variable domain (other parts from reference TRBV19 and TRBJ1-1): DGGITQSPKYLFRKEGQNVTLSCEQNLNHDAMYWYRQDPGQGLRLIYYSQIVNDFQKGDIAEGYSVSREKKESFPLTVTSAQKNPTAFYLCASSIFGQARNTEAFFGQGTRLTVV.

This clone was picked up one time. V gene TRBV2 combines with J gene TRBJ1-6; 8 bases match TRBD1. There are 15 residues in the CDR3. The germline CDR1 and CDR2 sequences are SNHLY and FYNNEI. V trimming: 4 bases; J trimming: 9 bases; junction bases outside the gene matches: 8. CDR3 loop: CASSAPRTGSSPLHF. Here the CDR3 DNA reads TGTGCCAGCAGTGCACCGAGGACAGGGAGTTCACCCCTCCACTTT.

The rearrangement links TRBV27 to TRBJ1-4, with D maybe TRBD1 (5 bases). The CDR3 runs to 17 residues. The germline gives CDR1 MNHEY, CDR2 SMNVEV (reference sequence). V lost 2 bases and J 5 bases, leaving 18 bases between the germline ends. This CDR3 reads CASSLNGGDSLNEKLFF. The CDR3 coding sequence is TGTGCCAGCAGTTTAAATGGTGGAGACAGCTTAAATGAAAAACTGTTTTTT.

The CDR3 DNA reads as TGTGCCATCAGCCCGACTAGCGGGAGGCCAGATACGCAGTATTTT. Translated, it gives CAISPTSGRPDTQYF. The chain joins TRBV10-3 to TRBJ2-3, with TRBD2 matching over 13 bases. Unmatched junction bases numbered 4, after V lost 6 bases and J lost 4 bases. The CDR3 loop spans 15 amino acids. Germline CDR1 ENHRY, CDR2 SYGVKD.